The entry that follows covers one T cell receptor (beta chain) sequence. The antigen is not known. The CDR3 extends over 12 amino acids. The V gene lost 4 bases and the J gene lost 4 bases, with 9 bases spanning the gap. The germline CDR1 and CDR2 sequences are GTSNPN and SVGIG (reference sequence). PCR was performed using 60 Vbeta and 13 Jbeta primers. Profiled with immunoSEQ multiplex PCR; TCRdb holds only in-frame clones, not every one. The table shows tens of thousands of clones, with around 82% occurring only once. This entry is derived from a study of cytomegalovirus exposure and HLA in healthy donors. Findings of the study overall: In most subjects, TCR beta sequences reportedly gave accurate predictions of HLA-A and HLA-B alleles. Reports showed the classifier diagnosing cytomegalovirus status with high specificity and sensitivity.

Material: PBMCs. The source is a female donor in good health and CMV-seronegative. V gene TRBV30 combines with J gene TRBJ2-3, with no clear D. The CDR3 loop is CAWNPGPDTQYF. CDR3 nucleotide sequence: TGTGCCTGGAACCCTGGCCCAGATACGCAGTATTTT. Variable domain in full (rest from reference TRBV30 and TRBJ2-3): SQTIHQWPATLVQPVGSPLSLECTVEGTSNPNLYWYRQAAGRGLQLLFYSVGIGQISSEVPQNLSASRPQDRQFILSSKKLLLSDSGFYLCAWNPGPDTQYFGPGTRLTVL.